This T cell receptor (beta chain) was documented in a study of CD8+ T cells in alopecia areata. As for the study in general: Oral tofacitinib, 5 to 10 mg twice daily, was given in an open-label trial. General study results and limits: Sequencing of scalp samples also includes resident alphabeta T cells from normal skin. Compared with normal scalp, lesional scalp had higher clonality and more expanded CD8+ clones.

Following extraction, RNA underwent reverse transcription to cDNA, which served as the sequencing template. The method was immunoSEQ multiplex PCR; TCRdb's version includes in-frame clones alone and lacks a portion of them. The sample contains 140,000 or so clones, around 51% of which appear only once. This clone was seen only a few times. As yet, its antigen is unknown. Alopecia areata patients provided lesional scalp punch biopsies and peripheral blood. Trimming left V 4 bases short and J 1 base short, with 11 bases between. Germline loops: CDR1 SGHRS, CDR2 YFSETQ. The CDR3 spans 14 residues. The TCR was taken from a human donor with alopecia areata. This sequence joins TRBV5-1 and TRBJ1-1; possibly TRBD1 for D (6 bases). Sequenced material: CD4+ T cells sorted from blood, taken at week 0. Written as DNA, the CDR3 is TGCGCCAGCAGCCTGTTACAGGGGAACACTGAAGCTTTCTTT. Protein sequence: CASSLLQGNTEAFF.